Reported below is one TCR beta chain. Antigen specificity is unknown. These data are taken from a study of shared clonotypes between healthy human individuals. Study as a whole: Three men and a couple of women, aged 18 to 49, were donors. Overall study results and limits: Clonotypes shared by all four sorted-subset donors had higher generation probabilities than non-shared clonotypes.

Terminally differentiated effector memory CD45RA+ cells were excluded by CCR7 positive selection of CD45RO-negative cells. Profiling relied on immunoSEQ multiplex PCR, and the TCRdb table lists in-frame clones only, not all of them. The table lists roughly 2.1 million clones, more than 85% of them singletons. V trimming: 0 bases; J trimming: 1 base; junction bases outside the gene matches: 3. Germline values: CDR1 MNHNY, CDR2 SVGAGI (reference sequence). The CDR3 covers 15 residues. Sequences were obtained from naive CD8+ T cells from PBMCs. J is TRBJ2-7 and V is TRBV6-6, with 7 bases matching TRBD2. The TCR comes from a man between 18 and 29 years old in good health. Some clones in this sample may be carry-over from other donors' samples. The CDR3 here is CASSYSSGNSYEQYF. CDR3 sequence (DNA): TGTGCCAGCAGTTACTCGAGCGGGAATTCCTACGAGCAGTACTTC.